This T cell receptor (beta chain) was documented in a study of circulating CD8 cells and anti-PD-1 response in melanoma. Study as a whole: Every 2 weeks, patients got 3 mg/kg nivolumab intravenously. Non-responders showed stable or progressive disease; responders showed complete or partial response. Overall study findings and caveats: Under 8% of TRB clonotypes were shared between subsets at M1. Patients included both untreated and previously treated individuals.

In its sample, this clonotype ranks as large. The target antigen is unknown. Four subsets defined by PD-1 and/or TIGIT were sorted from live CD3+CD8+TCRalphabeta+ cells. The QIAseq Immune Repertoire TCR panel built the libraries from approximately 16 ng of total RNA. From the reads, TCRdb called clonotypes with MiXCR, one entry per CDR3 protein. The sample holds roughly 940 distinct CDR3 sequences, over 9.5% seen once. V was cut by 3 bases and J by 2 bases, with 13 bases left in between. The CDR3 consists of 15 residues. Germline V CDR1 and CDR2: LNHDA, SQIVND (reference sequence). This sequence was found in a human donor with melanoma. This sample comprised CD8+ T cells from PBMCs, obtained at baseline or after one month of anti-PD-1 therapy (not recorded which). This chain joins TRBV19 and TRBJ1-1, with D perhaps TRBD1 (6 bases). In nucleotides, the CDR3 is TGTGCCAGTAGTATTAACGGGGGCTCAAACACTGAAGCTTTCTTT. Translating it yields CASSINGGSNTEAFF.